These 20 T cell receptor beta chains were all obtained from the same sample, sequenced in a study of blood T cell repertoires in COVID-19. The data were produced by immunoSEQ multiplex PCR, yet TCRdb's version contains in-frame clones alone and is incomplete. This table holds 65,000 to 70,000 clones, around 84% found once. The sample consisted of peripheral blood. These receptors originate from a man aged 50 to 60 with acute or convalescent COVID-19.

V gene TRBV15 combines with J gene TRBJ2-3; 9 nucleotides agree with TRBD2. The germline V gene has CDR1 LNHNV and CDR2 YYDKDF (reference sequence). Trimming removed 0 bases from V and 8 bases from J; junction bases left unmatched: 12. The CDR3 has 17 amino acids. For the CDR3, the DNA is TGTGCCACCAGCAGAGATGATTCAGCGGGAGGCGGTAGTACGCAGTATTTT. Translation: CATSRDDSAGGGSTQYF.

The genes are TRBV4-1 and TRBJ2-5, with 7 bases fitting TRBD1. The CDR3 covers 17 residues. V shed 0 bases and J 5 bases; nucleotides not matched to a gene: 12. Germline V gene sequence: CDR1 MGHRA, CDR2 YSYEKL. CDR3 sequence (DNA): TGCGCCAGCAGCCAAGAGGGGACAGCTGCGGCTGCGGAGACCCAGTACTTC. As protein: CASSQEGTAAAAETQYF.

The chain uses TRBV6-1 and TRBJ2-3; TRBD1 might be the D (6 bases). Germline V gene sequence: CDR1 MNHNS, CDR2 SASEGT. The CDR3 is 18 amino acids. Trimming pared 3 bases from V and 3 bases from J, leaving 22 bases between. The CDR3 loop reads CASSERSWGPFVTDTQYF. CDR3 coding DNA: TGTGCCAGCAGTGAGCGTTCGTGGGGGCCTTTTGTGACAGATACGCAGTATTTT.

The chain has TRBV2 and TRBJ2-2; TRBD1 might be the D (6 bases). Trimming removed 7 bases from V and 3 bases from J, with 18 bases in between. CDR1 is SNHLY, CDR2 FYNNEI, per germline. The CDR3 contains 16 residues. The CDR3 nucleotides are TGTGCCAGCAAGTTTACTGGGGCAGGGGACACCGGGGAGCTGTTTTTT. It is translated as CASKFTGAGDTGELFF.

V usage is TRBV18 and J usage is TRBJ1-3; D is uncertain. Trimming stripped 3 bases from V and 4 bases from J, with 13 bases between. Per germline, CDR1 KGHSH and CDR2 LQKENI. This CDR3 spans 15 amino acids. The CDR3 is CASSPSGIQGNTIYF. The CDR3 coding sequence is TGTGCCAGCTCACCCAGTGGTATTCAAGGAAACACCATATATTTT.

V is TRBV6-6 and J is TRBJ1-1; D might be TRBD1 (5 bases). Trimming took 7 bases from V and 0 from J, leaving 12 bases between them. This CDR3 has 14 amino acids. CDR1 and CDR2 from the germline V gene are MNHNY and SVGAGI (reference sequence). In DNA form, the CDR3 reads TGTGCCAGCACCTCGACAGTGTTGAACACTGAAGCTTTCTTT. It is translated as CASTSTVLNTEAFF.

This sequence joins TRBV2 and TRBJ1-3; D may be TRBD1 (5 bases). V was clipped by 0 bases and J by 0 bases, with 12 bases between them. The CDR3 covers 17 residues. Germline V lookup: CDR1 SNHLY, CDR2 FYNNEI. This chain's CDR3 is CASSEAWTLDSGNTIYF. The CDR3 DNA reads TGTGCCAGCAGTGAAGCATGGACACTCGACTCTGGAAACACCATATATTTT.

The chain joins TRBV12-3 or TRBV12-4 to TRBJ2-5, with D unclear. Trimming took 3 bases from V and 2 from J, leaving 7 bases between them. This CDR3 contains 13 residues. The CDR3 region is CASSLVRQETQYF. The CDR3, as DNA: TGTGCCAGCAGTTTGGTCCGGCAAGAGACCCAGTACTTC.

The genes are TRBV1 and TRBJ1-1. TRBV1 is tagged as a pseudogene. This CDR3 comprises 14 residues. The CDR3 sequence is CTSSQRGCGTEAFF. The CDR3 nucleotides read TGCACCAGCAGCCAGCGGGGGTGCGGCACTGAAGCTTTCTTT.

This chain links TRBV5-6 with TRBJ2-6, with D maybe TRBD1 (6 bases). CDR1 SGHDT and CDR2 YYEEEE come from the germline V gene. V lost 4 bases and J 8 bases, leaving 13 bases between the germline ends. The CDR3 runs 14 residues. The CDR3 sequence: CASSNDRRSNVLTF. The CDR3 region has the DNA TGTGCCAGCAGCAACGACAGGAGATCCAACGTCCTGACTTTC. Variable domain in full (rest from reference TRBV5-6 and TRBJ2-6): DAGVTQSPTHLIKTRGQQVTLRCSPKSGHDTVSWYQQALGQGPQFIFQYYEEEERQRGNFPDRFSGHQFPNYSSELNVNALLLGDSALYLCASSNDRRSNVLTFGAGSRLTVL.

This clone showed up just once. The V gene is TRBV9, the J gene TRBJ1-2, with a tentative D call TRBD1 (6 bases). Trimming removed 3 bases from V and 4 bases from J, with 22 bases in between. Germline CDR1 reads SGDLS; CDR2 reads YYNGEE. The CDR3 is 17 residues long. CDR3 coding DNA: TGTGCCAGCAGCGCCTCCCTTCGAACACAGGGTGGCTATGGCTACACCTTC. Translating gives CASSASLRTQGGYGYTF.

The chain joins TRBV7-8 to TRBJ2-2; TRBD2 matches 8 bases. Trimming cost V 3 bases and J 0 bases; bases outside gene matches: 3. The CDR3 has 16 amino acids. The germline V gene encodes CDR1 SGHVS and CDR2 FQNEAQ. CDR3: CASSFSGGPNTGELFF. DNA of the CDR3: TGTGCCAGCAGCTTTTCGGGAGGGCCGAACACCGGGGAGCTGTTTTTT.

This chain uses TRBV9 with TRBJ1-2, with 10 bases that match TRBD1. The CDR3 contains 13 residues. From germline, CDR1 is SGDLS and CDR2 YYNGEE. With V trimmed by 4 bases and J by 6 bases, 3 bases remained unmatched. The CDR3 is CASSSGQGDGYTF. The CDR3 region has the DNA TGTGCCAGCAGCTCTGGACAGGGGGATGGCTACACCTTC.

The V and J genes are TRBV28 and TRBJ1-2; TRBD1 matches at 7 bases. The CDR3 sequence is 16 residues long. With V trimmed by 6 bases and J by 4 bases, 14 bases remained unmatched. Per the germline V gene, CDR1 is MDHEN and CDR2 is SYDVKM. CDR3 protein: CASRRANRGRGYGYTF. As DNA, the CDR3 is TGTGCCAGCAGGCGAGCCAACAGGGGACGAGGCTATGGCTACACCTTC.

V gene TRBV5-6 combines with J gene TRBJ2-1, with 10 nucleotides matching TRBD1. The V gene end was trimmed by 0 bases and the J gene end by 9 bases; junction bases not matched to a gene: 3. Germline CDR1 SGHDT, CDR2 YYEEEE. The CDR3 extends over 14 amino acids. The CDR3 loop reads CASSLEWTGGEQFF. CDR3 sequence (DNA): TGTGCCAGCAGCTTGGAATGGACAGGGGGTGAGCAGTTCTTC.

The chain combines TRBV6-5 with TRBJ1-1; TRBD1 matches at 8 bases. With V trimmed by 6 bases and J by 4 bases, 1 base remained unmatched. Looked up from germline, CDR1 is MNHEY and CDR2 is SVGAGI. The CDR3 is 12 residues long. The CDR3 loop is CASSRGLTEAFF. Written as DNA, the CDR3 is TGTGCCAGCAGCAGGGGGCTCACTGAAGCTTTCTTT.

Comment on this clone: Other DNA sequences in this sample translate to the same CDR3. The rearrangement links TRBV11-2 to TRBJ2-1, with 7 bases that match TRBD2. The germline gives CDR1 SGHAT, CDR2 FQNNGV. The junction had 1 base not matched to a gene; V was cut back by 2 bases and J by 9 bases. The CDR3 spans 12 residues. In DNA, the CDR3 is TGTGCCAGCAGCTTACGCGGGGGTGAGCAGTTCTTC. This sequence encodes CASSLRGGEQFF.

This chain joins TRBV11-2 and TRBJ1-4; no clear D gene. This CDR3 spans 15 amino acids. The V gene's germline CDR1 is SGHAT and CDR2 FQNNGV. Trimming shortened V by 1 base and J by 7 bases, and 13 bases separated the two germline ends. The CDR3 DNA sequence: TGTGCCAGCAGCTTAGGCGGGCGACCCATTGAAAAACTGTTTTTT. As protein: CASSLGGRPIEKLFF.

This chain links TRBV9 with TRBJ2-7; 12 bases line up with TRBD1. From germline, CDR1 is SGDLS and CDR2 YYNGEE. The CDR3 runs to 15 residues. V lost 3 bases to trimming and J lost 6 bases; unmatched junction nucleotides: 7. CDR3 residues: CASSAEGTGGREQYF. The DNA of the CDR3 is TGTGCCAGCAGCGCCGAGGGGACAGGGGGCCGCGAGCAGTACTTC.

The genes are TRBV11-3 and TRBJ2-2; no reliable D call. Trimming took 11 bases from V and 0 from J, leaving 7 bases between them. The CDR3 contains 12 residues. Germline values: CDR1 SGHNT, CDR2 YENEEA. Here the CDR3 reads CASSSNTGELFF. The CDR3, as DNA: TGTGCCTCCAGTTCGAACACCGGGGAGCTGTTTTTT.